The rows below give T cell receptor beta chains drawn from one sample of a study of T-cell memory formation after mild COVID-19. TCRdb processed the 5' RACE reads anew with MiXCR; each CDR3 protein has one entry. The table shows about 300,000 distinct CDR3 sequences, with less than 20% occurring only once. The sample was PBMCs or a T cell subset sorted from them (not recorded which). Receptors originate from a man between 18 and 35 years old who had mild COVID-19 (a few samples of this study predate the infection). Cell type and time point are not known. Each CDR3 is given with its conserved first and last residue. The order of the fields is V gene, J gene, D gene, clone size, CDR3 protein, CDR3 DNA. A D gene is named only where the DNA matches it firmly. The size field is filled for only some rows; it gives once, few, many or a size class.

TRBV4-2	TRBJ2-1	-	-	CASSQEWQGHNEQFF	TGTGCCAGCAGCCAAGAGTGGCAGGGCCACAATGAGCAGTTCTTC
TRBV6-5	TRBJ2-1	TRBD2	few	CASTNPSGGYNEQFF	TGTGCCAGCACTAACCCTAGCGGGGGGTACAATGAGCAGTTCTTC
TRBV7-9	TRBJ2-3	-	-	CASSLIPGAHTDTQYF	TGTGCCAGCAGCCTTATACCAGGGGCTCACACAGATACGCAGTATTTT
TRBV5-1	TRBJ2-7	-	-	CASSPGIGSSYEQYF	TGCGCCAGCAGCCCGGGGATTGGGAGCTCCTACGAGCAGTACTTC
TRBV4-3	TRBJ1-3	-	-	CASSQERQLGNTIYF	TGCGCCAGCAGCCAAGAAAGACAACTTGGAAACACCATATATTTT
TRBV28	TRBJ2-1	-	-	CASIPALRNEQFF	TGTGCCAGCATTCCGGCTCTACGGAATGAGCAGTTCTTC
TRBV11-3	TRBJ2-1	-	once	CASSPRFTGIAEGNEQFF	TGTGCCAGCAGCCCCCGATTTACAGGGATAGCAGAGGGCAATGAGCAGTTCTTC
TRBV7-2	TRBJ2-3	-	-	CASSPARGDTQYF	TGTGCCAGCAGCCCAGCGCGAGGAGATACGCAGTATTTT
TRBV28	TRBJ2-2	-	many	CASSLTDRGLGELFF	TGTGCCAGCAGTTTGACTGACCGGGGGCTCGGGGAGCTGTTTTTT
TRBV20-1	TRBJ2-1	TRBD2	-	CSARDPQESSGGSYNEQFF	TGCAGTGCTAGAGATCCGCAGGAGTCTAGCGGGGGATCTTACAATGAGCAGTTCTTC
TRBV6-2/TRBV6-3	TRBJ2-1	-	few	CASSQRGGGAPQFF	TGTGCCAGCAGCCAACGGGGAGGGGGCGCCCCACAGTTCTTC
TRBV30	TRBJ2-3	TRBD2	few	CAWSRTSGWDTQYF	TGTGCCTGGAGTAGAACTAGCGGGTGGGATACGCAGTATTTT
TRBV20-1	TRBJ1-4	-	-	CSAPLRLGSNEKLFF	TGCAGTGCCCCCCTTCGCTTGGGGTCTAATGAAAAACTGTTTTTT
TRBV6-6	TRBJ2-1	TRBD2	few	CASRPGLMFEQFF	TGTGCCAGCAGGCCGGGACTAATGTTTGAGCAGTTCTTC
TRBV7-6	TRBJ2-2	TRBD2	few	CASSLGSRLTSGGLNTGELFF	TGTGCCAGCAGCTTAGGATCACGGCTGACTAGCGGGGGCCTTAACACCGGGGAGCTGTTTTTT
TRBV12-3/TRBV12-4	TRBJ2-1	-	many	CASSSGVPLFF	TGTGCCAGCAGCTCCGGGGTTCCGCTCTTCTTC
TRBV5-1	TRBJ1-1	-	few	CASSLAWGRGNTEAFF	TGCGCCAGCAGCTTGGCCTGGGGCAGGGGGAACACTGAAGCTTTCTTT
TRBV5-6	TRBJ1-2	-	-	CASTPGGRGYTF	TGTGCCAGCACCCCGGGGGGTAGGGGCTACACCTTC
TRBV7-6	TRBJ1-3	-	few	CASSPGVDTIYF	TGTGCCAGCAGCCCAGGGGTAGACACCATATATTTT
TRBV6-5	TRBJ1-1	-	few	CASSYGGQEAFF	TGTGCCAGCAGTTATGGGGGGCAAGAAGCTTTCTTT
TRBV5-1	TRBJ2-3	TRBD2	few	CASSLDAGGSTDTQYF	TGCGCCAGCAGCTTGGACGCGGGGGGAAGCACAGATACGCAGTATTTT
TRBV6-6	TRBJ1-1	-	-	CASRRAGEAFF	TGTGCCAGCAGGCGCGCAGGGGAAGCTTTCTTT
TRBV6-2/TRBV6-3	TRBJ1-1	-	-	CASTFQGFAEAFF	TGTGCCAGCACCTTCCAGGGATTCGCTGAAGCTTTCTTT
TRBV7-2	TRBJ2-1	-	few	CASSLAPAWNNEQFF	TGTGCCAGCAGCTTAGCGCCGGCTTGGAATAATGAGCAGTTCTTC
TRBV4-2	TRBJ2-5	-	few	CASSQGRTQETQYF	TGTGCCAGCAGCCAAGGCAGGACCCAAGAGACCCAGTACTTC
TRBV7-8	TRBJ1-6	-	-	CASSSWRGYDSPLHF	TGTGCCAGCAGCAGCTGGCGGGGCTACGATTCACCCCTCCACTTT
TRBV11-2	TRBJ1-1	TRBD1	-	CASSLEPAGGGIGAFF	TGTGCCAGCAGCTTAGAGCCGGCAGGGGGTGGGATAGGAGCTTTCTTT
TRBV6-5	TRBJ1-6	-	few	CASRLTGQNSPLHF	TGTGCCAGCAGGCTGACAGGTCAAAATTCACCCCTCCACTTT
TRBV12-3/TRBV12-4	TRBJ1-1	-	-	CASSLIPGHLNTEAFF	TGTGCCAGCAGTCTCATCCCGGGACACCTAAACACTGAAGCTTTCTTT
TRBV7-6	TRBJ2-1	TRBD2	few	CASSLGVGGGSYNEQFF	TGTGCCAGCAGCTTAGGAGTGGGGGGAGGGTCCTACAATGAGCAGTTCTTC
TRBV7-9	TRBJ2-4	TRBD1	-	CASSLGGQGSIQYF	TGTGCCAGCAGCTTAGGAGGACAGGGGAGCATTCAGTACTTC
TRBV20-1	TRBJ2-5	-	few	CSAQSGTVEETQYF	TGCAGTGCTCAAAGCGGGACAGTCGAAGAGACCCAGTACTTC
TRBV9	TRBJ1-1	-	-	CASSVVGGGTEAFF	TGTGCCAGCAGCGTAGTTGGGGGGGGCACTGAAGCTTTCTTT
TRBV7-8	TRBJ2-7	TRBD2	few	CASSRTSPGYEQYF	TGTGCCAGCAGCCGGACTAGCCCCGGCTACGAGCAGTACTTC
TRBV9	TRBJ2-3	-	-	CASSVGAGRVPDTQYF	TGTGCCAGCAGCGTAGGGGCAGGGCGTGTGCCAGATACGCAGTATTTT
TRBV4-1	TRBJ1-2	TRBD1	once	CASSQGRGTGHDYGYTF	TGCGCCAGCAGCCAAGGAAGAGGGACAGGGCATGACTATGGCTACACCTTC
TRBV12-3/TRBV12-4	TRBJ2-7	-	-	CASSLSGTPYEQYF	TGTGCCAGCAGTTTGTCGGGGACACCATACGAGCAGTACTTC
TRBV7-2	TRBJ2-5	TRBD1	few	CASSLDDRGETQYF	TGTGCCAGCAGCTTAGACGACAGGGGAGAGACCCAGTACTTC
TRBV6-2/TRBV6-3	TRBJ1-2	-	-	CASSYRVYDGYTF	TGTGCCAGCAGTTACAGGGTTTACGATGGCTACACCTTC